These 32 T cell receptor beta chains came from one sample sequenced in a study of T cell changes during pregnancy in multiple sclerosis. Produced via immunoSEQ multiplex PCR; TCRdb's table is partial and in-frame only. The table has about 46,000 clones, approximately 89% seen once; the top ten hold around 2.6%. This specimen consisted of CD8+ T cells from peripheral blood mononuclear cells, obtained in the second trimester of pregnancy. The source is a female donor with multiple sclerosis, enrolled in a pregnancy study.

This clone was detected once. V usage is TRBV2 and J usage is TRBJ2-2; TRBD2 aligns across 10 bases. J was trimmed by 7 bases and V by 6 bases; bases with no gene match: 11. The CDR3 runs to 16 residues. Germline V gene sequence: CDR1 SNHLY, CDR2 FYNNEI. As DNA, the CDR3 is TGTGCCAGCAGGGATCTAGCGGGGGCTCCCGGCGGGGAGCTGTTTTTT. Amino acid sequence: CASRDLAGAPGGELFF.

V is TRBV4-1 and J is TRBJ1-6; unclear D gene. Germline V gives CDR1 MGHRA, CDR2 YSYEKL. Trimming stripped 0 bases from V and 7 bases from J, with 7 bases between. This CDR3 spans 14 amino acids. This CDR3 reads CASSQEGGNSPLHF. The CDR3, as DNA: TGCGCCAGCAGCCAAGAGGGAGGGAATTCACCCCTCCACTTT.

This clone was observed a handful of times. The chain combines TRBV7-3 with TRBJ2-7; 8 bases align to TRBD1. The CDR3 loop spans 13 amino acids. Germline V lookup: CDR1 SGHTA, CDR2 FQGTGA. V gave up 6 bases and J gave up 7 bases; unmatched junction bases: 8. CDR3: CASSPDRGWEQYF. The CDR3 DNA follows: TGTGCCAGCAGTCCCGACAGGGGCTGGGAGCAGTACTTC. Combining the CDR3 with reference TRBV7-3 and TRBJ2-7 gives the whole variable domain GAGVSQTPSNKVTEKGKYVELRCDPISGHTALYWYRQSLGQGPEFLIYFQGTGAADDSGLPNDRFFAVRPEGSVSTLKIQRTERGDSAVYLCASSPDRGWEQYFGPGTRLTVT.

The chain has TRBV13 and TRBJ2-2; a weak D match, TRBD2 (5 bases). The V gene lost 3 bases and the J gene lost 7 bases, with 18 bases spanning the gap. Germline-derived CDR1 and CDR2 are PRHDT and FYEKMQ (reference sequence). This CDR3 is built from 16 residues. CDR3 residues: CASSFRGKGLGGELFF. The CDR3 bases are TGTGCCAGCAGCTTTCGGGGAAAGGGCTTGGGCGGGGAGCTGTTTTTT.

Details on this clone: One end of the junction does not line up with germline, which may come from a read error. The V and J genes are TRBV7-3 and TRBJ2-1; 8 nucleotides align to TRBD2. Germline CDR1 and CDR2: SGHTA and FQGTGA. The CDR3 sequence is 15 residues long. The DNA of the CDR3 is TGTGCCAGCAGCCTAACTAGCGGAACCTACAATGAGCAGTTCTTC. Protein: CASSLTSGTYNEQFF.

This clone appeared once. The rearrangement uses TRBV2 and TRBJ1-2, with 7 bases matching TRBD1. V lost 6 bases, J lost 13 bases, and 5 bases stayed unmatched. Germline V gene lookup returns CDR1 SNHLY and CDR2 FYNNEI. The CDR3 is made up of 10 amino acids. CDR3 amino acids: CASRGDSSTF. As DNA, the CDR3 is TGTGCCAGCAGGGGGGACAGCTCCACCTTC.

The chain has TRBV18 and TRBJ2-3, with 9 bases matching TRBD1. Germline trimming cut 3 bases from V and 4 bases from J; bases unmatched to any gene: 8. In germline, CDR1 is KGHSH, CDR2 LQKENI. CDR3 length: 16 amino acids. The CDR3 nucleotides read TGTGCCAGCTCACCGCGGGACAGGGCACGGGCAGATACGCAGTATTTT. It yields the protein CASSPRDRARADTQYF.

This clone was detected once. The chain uses TRBV2 and TRBJ2-7; 8 nucleotides match TRBD1. This CDR3 comprises 16 residues. CDR1 and CDR2 from the germline V gene are SNHLY and FYNNEI. V shed 6 bases, J shed 4 bases, and the junction held 14 bases outside the gene matches. The CDR3 DNA is TGTGCCAGCAGCTGGGGGCTGAGGACAGGGATTTACGAGCAGTACTTC. This encodes CASSWGLRTGIYEQYF.

The chain links TRBV5-6 to TRBJ1-6; a possible D gene is TRBD1 (5 bases). Germline V CDR1 and CDR2: SGHDT, YYEEEE. This CDR3 contains 14 residues. V was trimmed by 2 bases and J by 7 bases, leaving 10 bases between them. Written as DNA, the CDR3 is TGTGCCAGCAGCTTTGAGCCAGGGAATTCACCCCTCCACTTT. Its protein is CASSFEPGNSPLHF.

The chain links TRBV4-3 to TRBJ1-2, with TRBD1 matching 8 bases. The CDR3 length is 14 residues. Trimming removed 1 base from V and 6 bases from J; junction bases left unmatched: 4. Germline V gives CDR1 LGHNA, CDR2 YSLEER. The CDR3 DNA reads as TGCGCCAGCAGCCAAGGATCAGGGGGCGATGGCTACACCTTC. It yields the protein CASSQGSGGDGYTF.

The J gene is TRBJ1-1, the V gene TRBV9; D is possibly TRBD1 (6 bases). With 4 bases removed from V and 1 base from J, the gap between germline ends came to 11 bases. Germline CDR1 reads SGDLS; CDR2 reads YYNGEE. The CDR3 is 14 amino acids. CDR3 DNA sequence: TGTGCCAGCAGCATTAGGGGGGGGAACACTGAAGCTTTCTTT. Its protein product is CASSIRGGNTEAFF.

V gene TRBV14 combines with J gene TRBJ2-7, with TRBD1 matching over 8 bases. Per the germline V gene, CDR1 is SGHDN and CDR2 is FVKESK. Trimming at V came to 4 bases and at J to 1 base, leaving 9 bases not matched to a gene. The CDR3 is 16 amino acids. This CDR3 is CASSPQGGTGSYEQYF. The CDR3 DNA is TGTGCCAGCAGCCCCCAAGGGGGGACAGGATCCTACGAGCAGTACTTC. Together with reference TRBV14 and TRBJ2-7, the CDR3 gives the full variable domain: EAGVTQFPSHSVIEKGQTVTLRCDPISGHDNLYWYRRVMGKEIKFLLHFVKESKQDESGMPNNRFLAERTGGTYSTLKVQPAELEDSGVYFCASSPQGGTGSYEQYFGPGTRLTVT.

CDR3 DNA sequence: TGTGCCAGCAGTTACGAGGAGTACGAGCAGTACTTC. Translation: CASSYEEYEQYF. The chain employs TRBV6-6 and TRBJ2-7, with unresolved D. The germline CDR1 and CDR2 sequences are MNHNY and SVGAGI (reference sequence). The CDR3 is 12 residues long. V dropped 2 bases and J dropped 4 bases, with 6 bases sitting between them.

The chain employs TRBV10-3 and TRBJ2-2; D is unresolved. Deletions cut 5 bases from V and 3 bases from J, with 4 bases between. The CDR3 is 12 residues long. CDR1 and CDR2 from the germline V gene are ENHRY and SYGVKD. CDR3 coding DNA: TGTGCCATCAGTCCCGACACCGGGGAGCTGTTTTTT. Its protein is CAISPDTGELFF.

The rearrangement joins TRBV7-9 to TRBJ1-1, with D unresolved. This CDR3 region has 14 residues. V lost 2 bases, J lost 5 bases, and 12 bases lay in between. Germline values: CDR1 SEHNR, CDR2 FQNEAQ (reference sequence). The CDR3 sequence is CASSLSIGLTEAFF. Written as DNA, the CDR3 is TGTGCCAGCAGCTTAAGTATCGGGTTAACTGAAGCTTTCTTT.

The DNA for the CDR3 is TGCGCCAGCAGCTTGTTCGGAGTCGGATACAATGAGCAGTTCTTC. Translation gives CASSLFGVGYNEQFF. The chain recombines TRBV5-1 with TRBJ2-1; D remains unclear. Germline values: CDR1 SGHRS, CDR2 YFSETQ. The CDR3 has 15 amino acids. The V end lost 1 base, the J end lost 4 bases, and 12 bases lay between the germline ends.

The rearrangement links TRBV13 to TRBJ2-5, with 7 bases identical to TRBD1. The CDR3 contains 15 residues. J gave up 1 base and V 2 bases, and 4 bases lay outside the gene matches. Germline V gene lookup returns CDR1 PRHDT and CDR2 FYEKMQ (reference sequence). The CDR3, as DNA: TGTGCCAGCAGCTTACTGGGGACAGCCCAAGAGACCCAGTACTTC. Its protein is CASSLLGTAQETQYF. Supplemented by reference TRBV13 and TRBJ2-5, the full variable domain reads AAGVIQSPRHLIKEKRETATLKCYPIPRHDTVYWYQQGPGQDPQFLISFYEKMQSDKGSIPDRFSAQQFSDYHSELNMSSLELGDSALYFCASSLLGTAQETQYFGPGTRLLVL.

The V call is TRBV9, the J call TRBJ2-2; tentative D call: TRBD2 (5 bases). The CDR3 is 15 amino acids. CDR1 is SGDLS and CDR2 is YYNGEE in the germline V gene. The V end was cut by 4 bases, the J end by 1 base, with 11 bases between. The CDR3 nucleotides are TGTGCCAGCAGCCACCTCGCGGGGAACACCGGGGAGCTGTTTTTT. As protein: CASSHLAGNTGELFF.

The V gene is TRBV29-1, the J gene TRBJ2-7, with 9 bases lining up with TRBD1. CDR1 SQVTM and CDR2 ANQGSEA come from the germline V gene. Unmatched junction bases numbered 6, after V lost 1 base and J lost 2 bases. The CDR3 spans 15 residues. The CDR3 region is CSVEAGQGITYEQYF. In DNA form, the CDR3 reads TGCAGCGTTGAAGCCGGACAGGGGATTACCTACGAGCAGTACTTC.

The CDR3 region has the DNA TGTGCCAGCAGCTTAACCGACAGGGGGCCTAATCAAGAGACCCAGTACTTC. Its translation is CASSLTDRGPNQETQYF. The rearrangement uses TRBV7-9 and TRBJ2-5; TRBD1 aligns across 10 bases. Germline lookup yields CDR1 SEHNR and CDR2 FQNEAQ (reference sequence). The CDR3 totals 17 residues. V lost 2 bases, J lost 2 bases, and 8 bases stayed unmatched.

The rearrangement uses TRBV7-6 and TRBJ2-7; TRBD2 matches at 8 bases. With V trimmed by 4 bases and J by 4 bases, 6 bases remained unmatched. This CDR3 comprises 14 residues. Germline V gene lookup returns CDR1 SGHVS and CDR2 FNYEAQ. The CDR3 reads CASSSGGVGYEQYF. For the CDR3, the DNA is TGTGCCAGCAGCTCGGGGGGGGTAGGGTACGAGCAGTACTTC.

The CDR3 reads CASSQPGQNIQYF. As DNA, the CDR3 is TGCGCCAGCAGCCAACCGGGACAGAACATTCAGTACTTC. The chain couples TRBV4-3 to TRBJ2-4, with 7 bases matching TRBD1. CDR1 is LGHNA and CDR2 is YSLEER in the germline V gene. Germline trimming cut 2 bases from V and 7 bases from J; bases unmatched to any gene: 2. The CDR3 sequence is 13 residues long.

This clone was recorded only once. The J gene is TRBJ2-1, the V gene TRBV2, with 11 bases identical to TRBD2. V lost 4 bases and J lost 3; bases outside the gene matches: 2. Germline V CDR1 and CDR2: SNHLY, FYNNEI. The CDR3 runs 15 residues. CDR3 residues: CASSATSGDYNEQFF. The DNA for the CDR3 is TGTGCCAGCAGTGCGACTAGCGGGGACTACAATGAGCAGTTCTTC.

The chain uses TRBV7-9 and TRBJ2-2; perhaps TRBD2 as D (5 bases). Trimming stripped 5 bases from V and 8 bases from J, with 18 bases between. CDR1 and CDR2 (germline): SEHNR, FQNEAQ (reference sequence). This CDR3 is 15 amino acids long. In DNA form, the CDR3 reads TGTGCCAGCAGCGATGAGGACTTCTCGGGAGGGGAGCTGTTTTTT. It encodes CASSDEDFSGGELFF.

The chain recombines TRBV10-3 with TRBJ2-2, with a possible D match to TRBD1 (6 bases). Germline V lookup: CDR1 ENHRY, CDR2 SYGVKD. Deletions cut 3 bases from V and 4 bases from J, with 15 bases between. The CDR3 sequence is 16 residues long. The CDR3 protein is CAISEQGPGGTGELFF. Written as DNA, the CDR3 is TGTGCCATCAGTGAACAGGGTCCTGGGGGCACCGGGGAGCTGTTTTTT.

The chain employs TRBV19 and TRBJ1-1, with unresolved D. CDR3 length equals 13 residues. Per the germline V gene, CDR1 is LNHDA and CDR2 is SQIVND (reference sequence). V dropped 7 bases and J dropped 3 bases, with 12 bases sitting between them. CDR3 loop: CASTPGGYTEAFF. CDR3 in DNA: TGTGCCAGTACCCCAGGAGGGTACACTGAAGCTTTCTTT.

This chain uses TRBV2 with TRBJ1-2; TRBD1 matches 7 bases. J gave up 2 bases and V 5 bases, and 8 bases lay outside the gene matches. Per the germline V gene, CDR1 is SNHLY and CDR2 is FYNNEI. The CDR3 consists of 15 residues. Written as DNA, the CDR3 is TGTGCCAGCAGTATCGATGCAGGGGGGAACTATGGCTACACCTTC. Translation gives CASSIDAGGNYGYTF.

The chain uses TRBV7-3 and TRBJ2-5; 8 nucleotides match TRBD2. Germline trimming cut 5 bases from V and 1 base from J; bases unmatched to any gene: 6. Germline V gene lookup returns CDR1 SGHTA and CDR2 FQGTGA. The length of the CDR3 is 15 residues. The CDR3 is CASSRSGGGQETQYF. The CDR3 DNA reads as TGTGCCAGCAGCCGCTCCGGGGGGGGCCAAGAGACCCAGTACTTC.

The chain links TRBV9 to TRBJ2-4; 10 nucleotides align to TRBD1. Trimming took 4 bases from V and 13 from J; bases not matched to a gene: 11. Per germline, CDR1 SGDLS and CDR2 YYNGEE. CDR3 size: 14 residues. CDR3 amino acids: CASSPPAGTGEQYF. As DNA, the CDR3 is TGTGCCAGCAGCCCCCCGGCCGGGACAGGGGAGCAGTACTTC.

J is TRBJ1-1 and V is TRBV9; 8 bases line up with TRBD1. After removal of 4 bases from V and 5 bases from J, the junction contained 7 bases not matched to a gene. This CDR3 contains 14 residues. Per germline, CDR1 SGDLS and CDR2 YYNGEE. The CDR3 bases are TGTGCCAGCAGCCCTCGGACAGGGTCGACTGAAGCTTTCTTT. Protein product: CASSPRTGSTEAFF.

The J gene is TRBJ2-7, the V gene TRBV10-2; 10 positions match TRBD1. J was trimmed by 3 bases and V by 6 bases; bases with no gene match: 2. CDR1 is WSHSY, CDR2 SAAADI, per germline. CDR3 size: 13 residues. The DNA for the CDR3 is TGCGCCAGCAGGGGACAGGGGAGCTACGAGCAGTACTTC. Its translation is CASRGQGSYEQYF.

The rearrangement uses TRBV13 and TRBJ2-5; a possible D gene is TRBD2 (5 bases). Germline lookup yields CDR1 PRHDT and CDR2 FYEKMQ (reference sequence). The CDR3 has 17 amino acids. V shed 0 bases and J shed 1 base, with 15 bases lying between them. The CDR3 region has the DNA TGTGCCAGCAGCTTAGGCGTTAGGCCGACTACCCAAGAGACCCAGTACTTC. The encoded protein is CASSLGVRPTTQETQYF. The variable domain in full, completed from reference TRBV13 and TRBJ2-5, reads AAGVIQSPRHLIKEKRETATLKCYPIPRHDTVYWYQQGPGQDPQFLISFYEKMQSDKGSIPDRFSAQQFSDYHSELNMSSLELGDSALYFCASSLGVRPTTQETQYFGPGTRLLVL.